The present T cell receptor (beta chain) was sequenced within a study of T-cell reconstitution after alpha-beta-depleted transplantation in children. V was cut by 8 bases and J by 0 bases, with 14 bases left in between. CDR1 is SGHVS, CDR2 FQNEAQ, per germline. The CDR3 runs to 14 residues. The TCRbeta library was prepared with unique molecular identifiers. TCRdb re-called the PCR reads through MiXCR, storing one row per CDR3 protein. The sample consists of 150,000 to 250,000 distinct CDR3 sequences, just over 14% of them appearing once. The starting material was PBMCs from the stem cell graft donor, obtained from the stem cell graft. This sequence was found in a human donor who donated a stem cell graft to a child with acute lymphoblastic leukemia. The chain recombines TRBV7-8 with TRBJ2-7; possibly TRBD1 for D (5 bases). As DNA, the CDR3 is TGTGCCAGCCGAAAACAGGATAGCTCCTACGAGCAGTACTTC. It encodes CASRKQDSSYEQYF.